This entry concerns a single T cell receptor (beta chain). The data belong to a study of blood T cell repertoires in COVID-19. Study-level information: Italy, Spain and the United States were the sources of the convalescent and acute COVID-19 samples.

V was cut by 0 bases and J by 0 bases, with 9 bases left in between. CDR3 size: 15 residues. Germline V gene data show CDR1 as SNHLY and CDR2 as FYNNEI. Clones were read by immunoSEQ multiplex PCR, and TCRdb kept only the in-frame ones, dropping some. The data contain 55,000 to 75,000 clones, about three quarters of them singletons. The source material was peripheral blood. The chain couples TRBV2 to TRBJ2-7; D may be TRBD2 (6 bases). The receptor's source is a human donor in a cohort sampled during active COVID-19. The CDR3 reads CASSEARRDSYEQYF. The CDR3 nucleotides read TGTGCCAGCAGTGAAGCTCGGAGGGACTCCTACGAGCAGTACTTC.